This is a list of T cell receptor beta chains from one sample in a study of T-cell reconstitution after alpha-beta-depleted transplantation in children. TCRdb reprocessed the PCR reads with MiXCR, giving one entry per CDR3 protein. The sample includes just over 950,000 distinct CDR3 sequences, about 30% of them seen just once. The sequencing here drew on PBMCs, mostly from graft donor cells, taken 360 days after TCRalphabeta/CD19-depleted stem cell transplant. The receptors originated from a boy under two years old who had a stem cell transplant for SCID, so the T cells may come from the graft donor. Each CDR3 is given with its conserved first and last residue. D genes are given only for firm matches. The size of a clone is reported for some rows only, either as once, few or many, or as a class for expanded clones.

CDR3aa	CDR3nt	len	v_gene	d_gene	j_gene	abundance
CSATGVWETQYF	TGCAGCGCTACAGGGGTGTGGGAGACCCAGTACTTC	12	TRBV29-1	TRBD1	TRBJ2-5	few
CSARDPPDRVGGYTF	TGCAGTGCTAGAGATCCCCCGGACAGGGTTGGTGGCTACACCTTC	15	TRBV20-1	TRBD1	TRBJ1-2	-
CASSFTSGGGQETQYF	TGTGCCAGCAGCTTCACTAGCGGGGGGGGTCAAGAGACCCAGTACTTC	16	TRBV7-3	TRBD2	TRBJ2-5	-
CASSPGFDTWELFF	TGTGCCAGCAGCCCCGGTTTCGATACTTGGGAGCTGTTTTTT	14	TRBV9	-	TRBJ2-2	many
CASSHELGHYNEQFF	TGTGCCAGCAGTCATGAATTGGGTCACTACAATGAGCAGTTCTTC	15	TRBV21-1	-	TRBJ2-1	many
CASGEGRTGGTEAFF	TGCGCCAGTGGAGAAGGGCGAACAGGGGGCACTGAAGCTTTCTTT	15	TRBV5-1	TRBD1	TRBJ1-1	-
CASGFLVGEQFF	TGTGCCAGCGGGTTTCTGGTAGGTGAGCAGTTCTTC	12	TRBV12-3/TRBV12-4	-	TRBJ2-1	few
CASSVPWIPTDTQYF	TGTGCCAGCAGCGTCCCTTGGATTCCCACAGATACGCAGTATTTT	15	TRBV7-8	-	TRBJ2-3	-
CATTGGTGGTDTQYF	TGTGCCACAACCGGGGGGACAGGGGGCACAGATACGCAGTATTTT	15	TRBV18	TRBD1	TRBJ2-3	-
CASSFPGQPDMNTEAFF	TGTGCCAGCAGTTTTCCAGGACAGCCCGACATGAACACTGAAGCTTTCTTT	17	TRBV12-3/TRBV12-4	-	TRBJ1-1	few
CASSAEVRVGEAFF	TGTGCCAGCAGCGCAGAGGTCAGGGTAGGGGAAGCTTTCTTT	14	TRBV7-2	-	TRBJ1-1	few
CASSLAPGLAGGVTDEQFF	TGTGCCAGCAGTTTAGCCCCCGGACTAGCGGGGGGAGTAACCGATGAGCAGTTCTTC	19	TRBV7-2	TRBD2	TRBJ2-1	-
CASSAPPRLAAQETQYF	TGTGCCAGCAGCGCGCCCCCGAGGCTAGCGGCCCAAGAGACCCAGTACTTC	17	TRBV3-1	TRBD2	TRBJ2-5	-
CASSPGGGEQFF	TGTGCCAGCTCACCCGGGGGCGGAGAGCAGTTCTTC	12	TRBV18	-	TRBJ2-1	-
CAIGGLAGGSGANVLTF	TGTGCCATCGGGGGATTGGCTGGCGGCTCTGGGGCCAACGTCCTGACTTTC	17	TRBV10-3	-	TRBJ2-6	many
CASRDVDRGPLTGELFF	TGCGCCAGCAGGGATGTGGACAGGGGGCCTCTCACCGGGGAGCTGTTTTTT	17	TRBV5-1	TRBD1	TRBJ2-2	-
CASSVRQEPGELFF	TGTGCCAGCAGCGTCAGACAGGAGCCCGGGGAGCTGTTTTTT	14	TRBV9	-	TRBJ2-2	few
CAISEGLAGALFPPDTQYF	TGTGCCATCAGCGAAGGACTAGCGGGGGCCCTGTTCCCACCAGATACGCAGTATTTT	19	TRBV10-3	TRBD2	TRBJ2-3	few
CASSLFTGTSGGQTQYF	TGTGCCAGCAGTCTATTTACCGGGACTAGCGGGGGGCAGACCCAGTACTTC	17	TRBV12-3/TRBV12-4	TRBD2	TRBJ2-5	-
CASRTGGREQYF	TGTGCCAGCAGAACAGGGGGCCGCGAGCAGTACTTC	12	TRBV12-3/TRBV12-4	TRBD1	TRBJ2-7	-
CSPRWGTEAFF	TGTTCGCCTCGATGGGGCACTGAAGCTTTCTTT	11	TRBV29-1	-	TRBJ1-1	few
CASSYYGSYEQYF	TGTGCCAGCAGTTACTACGGTTCCTACGAGCAGTACTTC	13	TRBV6-5	-	TRBJ2-7	-
CASSLTSGQETQYF	TGCGCCAGCAGCTTGACTAGCGGCCAAGAGACCCAGTACTTC	14	TRBV5-1	TRBD2	TRBJ2-5	many
CASSLPGTGGHSYEQYF	TGCGCCAGCAGCTTGCCTGGGACAGGAGGTCACTCCTACGAGCAGTACTTC	17	TRBV5-1	TRBD1	TRBJ2-7	-
CASSPGTANTGELFF	TGCGCCAGCAGCCCCGGGACAGCGAACACCGGGGAGCTGTTTTTT	15	TRBV5-1	TRBD1	TRBJ2-2	many
CASSAQVTGAYNEQFF	TGTGCCAGCTCCGCACAGGTAACAGGGGCCTACAATGAGCAGTTCTTC	16	TRBV18	TRBD1	TRBJ2-1	-
CASWGQRGGLYNEQFF	TGCGCCAGCTGGGGCCAACGGGGGGGCCTTTACAATGAGCAGTTCTTC	16	TRBV10-2	TRBD2	TRBJ2-1	-
CASSESLGLAGNEQFF	TGTGCCAGCAGTGAAAGTCTGGGCCTAGCGGGGAATGAGCAGTTCTTC	16	TRBV2	TRBD2	TRBJ2-1	-
CSARPPPGGADQETQYF	TGCAGTGCTAGACCGCCGCCTGGGGGGGCCGACCAAGAGACCCAGTACTTC	17	TRBV20-1	-	TRBJ2-5	-
CASSLRQGSFGYTF	TGCGCCAGCAGCCTACGACAGGGTTCCTTCGGCTACACCTTC	14	TRBV5-1	TRBD1	TRBJ1-2	few
CAIGAGQMIYGYTF	TGTGCCATCGGGGCAGGACAGATGATCTATGGCTACACCTTC	14	TRBV10-3	-	TRBJ1-2	-
CASSPSGGEALF	TGTGCCAGCAGTCCATCAGGGGGTGAAGCTCTCTTT	12	TRBV12-3/TRBV12-4	TRBD1	TRBJ1-1	-
CAISTPGTAKNIQYF	TGCGCCATTTCCACCCCGGGGACCGCCAAAAACATTCAGTACTTC	15	TRBV10-2	-	TRBJ2-4	few
CASKNRGRETQYF	TGTGCCAGCAAAAACAGGGGGCGAGAGACCCAGTACTTC	13	TRBV25-1	TRBD1	TRBJ2-5	-